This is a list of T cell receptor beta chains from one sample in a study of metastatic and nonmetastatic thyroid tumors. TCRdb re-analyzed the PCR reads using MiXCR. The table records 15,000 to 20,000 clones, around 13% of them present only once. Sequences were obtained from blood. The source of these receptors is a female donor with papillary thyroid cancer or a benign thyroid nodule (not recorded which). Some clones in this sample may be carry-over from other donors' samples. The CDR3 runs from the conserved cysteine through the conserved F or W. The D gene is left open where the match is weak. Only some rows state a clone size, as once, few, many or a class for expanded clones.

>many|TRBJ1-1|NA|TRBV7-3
CASSLYGETEAFF
TGTGCCAGCAGCTTATACGGAGAAACTGAAGCTTTCTTT
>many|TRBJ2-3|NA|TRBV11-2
CASSPLSRGRTDTQYF
TGTGCCAGCAGCCCACTATCCCGAGGGCGCACAGATACGCAGTATTTT
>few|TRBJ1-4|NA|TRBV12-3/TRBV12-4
CASRDRTSNEKLFF
TGTGCCAGCAGGGATCGGACAAGTAATGAAAAACTGTTTTTT
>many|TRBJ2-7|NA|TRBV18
CASSFTAGLNEQYF
TGTGCCAGCTCATTTACAGCAGGGCTAAATGAGCAGTACTTC
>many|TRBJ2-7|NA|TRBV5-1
CASRDRSYEQHF
TGCGCCAGCAGGGACAGAAGCTACGAGCAGCACTTC
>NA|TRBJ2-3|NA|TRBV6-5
CSSGVQPQYF
TGTTCCAGCGGAGTTCAGCCCCAGTATTTT
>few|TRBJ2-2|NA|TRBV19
CASSITGSTGELFF
TGTGCCAGTAGTATCACAGGGTCCACCGGGGAGCTGTTTTTT
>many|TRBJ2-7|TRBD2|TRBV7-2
CASSEQIAGGHEQYF
TGTGCCAGCAGCGAACAAATAGCGGGGGGCCACGAGCAGTACTTC
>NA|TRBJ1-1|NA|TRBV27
CASSLYLGTATEAFF
TGTGCCAGCAGTCTCTATCTCGGGACGGCCACTGAAGCTTTCTTT
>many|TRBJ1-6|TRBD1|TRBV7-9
CASSSRRDRDSPLHF
TGTGCCAGCAGTTCCCGCCGGGACAGGGATTCACCCCTCCACTTT
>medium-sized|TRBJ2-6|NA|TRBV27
CASSFESGANVLTF
TGTGCCAGCAGTTTTGAATCTGGGGCCAACGTCCTGACTTTC
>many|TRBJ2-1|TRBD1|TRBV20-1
CSAGRTGTYNEQFF
TGCAGTGCTGGAAGGACAGGAACATACAATGAGCAGTTCTTC
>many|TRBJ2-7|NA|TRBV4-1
CASSPTGPRGTEQYF
TGCGCCAGCAGCCCCACGGGACCTCGGGGGACCGAGCAGTACTTC
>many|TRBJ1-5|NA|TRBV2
CASSKWANQPQHF
TGTGCCAGCAGCAAGTGGGCCAATCAGCCCCAGCATTTT
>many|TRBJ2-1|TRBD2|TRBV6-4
CASSDSGGGSYNEQFF
TGTGCCAGCAGTGACTCCGGGGGGGGTTCCTACAATGAGCAGTTCTTC
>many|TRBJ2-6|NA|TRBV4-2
CASSQVAGDLTGANVLTF
TGTGCCAGCAGCCAAGTCGCAGGGGATTTGACTGGGGCCAACGTCCTGACTTTC
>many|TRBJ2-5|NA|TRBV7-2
CASSLGRKETQYF
TGTGCCAGCAGCTTAGGCCGGAAAGAGACCCAGTACTTC
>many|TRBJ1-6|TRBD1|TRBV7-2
CASSLQTGGSPLHF
TGTGCCAGCAGCTTGCAGACAGGGGGTTCACCCCTCCACTTT
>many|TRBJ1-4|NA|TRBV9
CASSVGAGNEKLFF
TGTGCCAGCAGCGTAGGGGCAGGTAATGAAAAACTGTTTTTT